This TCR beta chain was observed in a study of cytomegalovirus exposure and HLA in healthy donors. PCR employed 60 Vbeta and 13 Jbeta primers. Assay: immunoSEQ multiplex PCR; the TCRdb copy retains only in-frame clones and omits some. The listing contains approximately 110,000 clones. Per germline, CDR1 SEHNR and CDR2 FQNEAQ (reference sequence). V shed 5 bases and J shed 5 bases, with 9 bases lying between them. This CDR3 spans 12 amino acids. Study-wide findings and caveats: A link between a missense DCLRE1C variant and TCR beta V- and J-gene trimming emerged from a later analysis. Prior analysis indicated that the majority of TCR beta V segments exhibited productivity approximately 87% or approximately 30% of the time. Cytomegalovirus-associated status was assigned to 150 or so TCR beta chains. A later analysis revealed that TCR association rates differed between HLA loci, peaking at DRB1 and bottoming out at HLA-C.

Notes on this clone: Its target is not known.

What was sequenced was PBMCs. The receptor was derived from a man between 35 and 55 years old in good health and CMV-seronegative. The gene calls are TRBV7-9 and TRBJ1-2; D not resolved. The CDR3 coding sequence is TGTGCCAGCAGCACGGACTGGTATGGCTACACCTTC. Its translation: CASSTDWYGYTF.